This entry concerns a single T cell receptor beta chain. No quality values exist for individual bases; no much larger clone is one base distant. The data were obtained in a study of T cells after yellow fever vaccination (dated by TCRdb to between 2018 and 2020). The study in broad terms: Memory subsets (EM, EMRA, CM and Tscm) were sorted on a BD FACS Aria III using CD3, CD45RA, CCR7 and CD95 staining. Two healthy male donors made up the cohort, one aged 18 to 29 years and the other aged 30 to 39 years. Blood was collected at multiple timepoints before and after primary and secondary immunization, and bulk PBMC replicates and cell subsets were isolated. The SMART-Seq v4 Ultra Low Input RNA kit was used to prepare libraries from fractions with low cell numbers. Sorting of memory subsets took place on days 0, 15 and 45 and at 18 months after primary vaccination, as well as on days 0, 15 and 45 after the 30-year booster. To follow T-cell clones before and after primary and booster YFV17D yellow fever vaccination, bulk TCR alpha and beta repertoires were sequenced over time. What the authors observed across the whole study: Compared with the primary T-cell response, the secondary T-cell response was faster but weaker, reaching its peak on day 5 rather than on day 15. Computational filtering was needed because FACS-sorted repertoires could contain abundant contaminating clonotypes from the bulk population. A small fraction of clonotypes appeared in both the CD4 and CD8 compartments, likely as a result of convergent recombination. After the booster, most clones that had expanded after primary vaccination were detected again (approximately 96% of CD4 and 88% of CD8), suggesting broad maintenance of memory. Because the study included only two donors, the extent to which the findings can be generalized is limited. On day 0, almost all vaccine-responding clonotypes were below detection in the sorted memory subsets.

TCR cDNA was made using 5'RACE template switching, a step that added a universal primer site and unique molecular identifiers. cDNA synthesis was primed from both the TCR alpha and TCR beta constant segments. Two PCR steps were used to amplify libraries, with sample barcodes and sequencing adapters being added in the second step. Libraries were sequenced on Illumina HiSeq 2500 (2x100 bp) or NovaSeq (2x150 bp). On the study's bioinformatics: Demultiplexing of reads and collapsing into UMI consensus sequences were performed with MIGEC, and V(D)J alignment was carried out with MiXCR. Using edgeR on replicate PBMC samples, clonotypes were called vaccine-responding if FDR was below 0.01 and the log2 fold change was above 5 up to day 15. Bulk clonotypes were assigned CD4 or CD8 identity according to which sequenced CD4 or CD8 repertoire held them at higher abundance. To estimate the distribution of each clone across memory phenotypes, clonotype frequencies in memory subsets were weighted by FACS-sorted cell numbers. TCRdb itself trimmed the public reads at Q25 with fastp, ran MiXCR and retained productive beta chains. Under each unique CDR3 protein, matching rows form one entry showing the most common genes and DNA. TCRdb assigned the V and J calls; the authors' analysis was not used. A total of 46,000 or so distinct CDR3 sequences appear in this sample, 5% to 8% of them only once. The ten largest clones represent under 11% of the sample.

The CDR3 goes from the cysteine to the phenylalanine over 14 residues. The read is trimmed to its CDR3 DNA, 42 bases read in frame from base 1. Based on the germline V gene (reference sequence), the CDR1 and CDR2 sequences are DFQATT and SNEGSKA. Unmatched junction bases come to 5, with V trimmed by 4 bases and J by 3 bases. According to the study, the label for this sample's treatment or condition signals: live attenuated yellow fever vaccine strain. A standard Ficoll-Paque protocol was used to isolate PBMCs from peripheral blood. For sorted memory subsets, RNA extraction was done with the RNeasy Micro Kit.

The chain couples TRBV20-1 to TRBJ2-3, with 9 middle bases fitting TRBD1. The TCR originated in a man under 40 who received the YFV17D yellow fever vaccine. The sample was PBMCs, either bulk or a sorted T-cell subset (CD4+, CD8+, memory, or dextramer-sorted; not recorded which), taken 45 days after the yellow fever booster vaccination. The CDR3 protein: CSAMDRGRTDTQYF. The DNA sequence follows: TGCAGTGCTATGGACAGGGGAAGGACAGATACGCAGTATTTT.